This T cell receptor beta chain appears in the sequencing data of a study of a mutant IDH1 vaccine in newly diagnosed glioma. Background on the study: Before enrollment, patients got radiotherapy alone, temozolomide alone, or mostly the combination.

Time point in this sample: baseline, week 1 (first vaccination visit). Treatment meaning: pre-vaccination baseline after standard-of-care therapy. This CDR3 is 16 amino acids long. Germline CDR1 reads MGHDK; CDR2 reads SYGVNS. The V gene end was trimmed by 3 bases and the J gene end by 4 bases; junction bases not matched to a gene: 7. Some clones are missing from TCRdb's copy, which holds only in-frame ones; the method was immunoSEQ multiplex PCR. The sample holds 45,000 to 70,000 clones; approximately 91% are singletons and the top ten take 2.6%. The chain recombines TRBV25-1 with TRBJ2-7, with 12 bases identical to TRBD1. The sequence came from a man aged 45 to 65 with glioma. Here the sequenced sample was PBMCs, taken from a glioma patient treated with radiotherapy, temozolomide or both. Written as DNA, the CDR3 is TGTGCCAGCAGTGACACCTCGGGACAGGGGGCTTACGAGCAGTACTTC. Residues: CASSDTSGQGAYEQYF.